The T cell receptor beta chain under discussion was sequenced for a study of blood T cell repertoires in COVID-19. Profiling relied on immunoSEQ multiplex PCR, and the TCRdb table lists in-frame clones only, not all of them. The sample holds approximately 120,000 clones, 81% seen once. Looked up from germline, CDR1 is MNHNS and CDR2 is SASEGT. The CDR3 has 13 amino acids. Trimming stripped 3 bases from V and 4 bases from J, with 9 bases between. The receptor comes from a man younger than 40 with COVID-19, enrolled during active disease. V and J are TRBV6-1 and TRBJ1-2; the D is unclear. Source material: peripheral blood. CDR3 loop: CASSDSSSYGYTF. The CDR3 bases are TGTGCCAGCAGTGACAGTTCAAGCTATGGCTACACCTTC.